These T cell receptor beta chains were read from a single sample in a study of T and B cells in COVID-19 patients. TCRdb fed the multiplex PCR reads into MiXCR, producing one record per CDR3 protein. Seen here are 20,000 to 25,000 distinct CDR3 sequences, more than 30% observed once, and the top ten hold about 2.2%. The sample taken for sequencing was blood. These receptor sequences come from a human donor who had recovered from COVID-19. The CDR3 runs from the conserved cysteine through the conserved F or W. Fields, in order: V gene, clone size, J gene, CDR3 protein. Rows give clone size only sometimes, using once, few, many, or a class for an expanded clone.

V: TRBV6-5; size: few; J: TRBJ2-7; CDR3: CASRPGTGLVYEQYF
V: TRBV6-6; size: NA; J: TRBJ1-5; CDR3: CASSYSMGGSNLQHF
V: TRBV30; size: medium-sized; J: TRBJ2-2; CDR3: CAWSLNTGELFF
V: TRBV6-5; size: NA; J: TRBJ2-7; CDR3: CAISAIAGGGPEQYF
V: TRBV5-6; size: many; J: TRBJ2-5; CDR3: CASSLVRDGTQYF
V: TRBV19; size: NA; J: TRBJ1-5; CDR3: CASSIGQRGTGCQPQHF
V: TRBV19; size: few; J: TRBJ1-3; CDR3: CASSRARASGNTIYF
V: TRBV30; size: many; J: TRBJ1-6; CDR3: CAWSVGPEGPPLHF
V: TRBV12-3/TRBV12-4; size: NA; J: TRBJ1-1; CDR3: CASSLDSEAFF
V: TRBV20-1; size: few; J: TRBJ2-2; CDR3: CSARKAGPTTGELFF
V: TRBV18; size: NA; J: TRBJ1-5; CDR3: CASSPGRDQPQHF
V: TRBV12-3/TRBV12-4; size: few; J: TRBJ1-1; CDR3: CASSLIDTEAFF
V: TRBV7-9; size: NA; J: TRBJ2-3; CDR3: CAGEGADTQYF
V: TRBV12-3/TRBV12-4; size: NA; J: TRBJ1-2; CDR3: CASRPGTDGYTF
V: TRBV6-5; size: NA; J: TRBJ1-1; CDR3: CASSYLMRDRGNTEAFF
V: TRBV29-1; size: few; J: TRBJ1-1; CDR3: CSASRGDTEAFF
V: TRBV18; size: medium-sized; J: TRBJ2-3; CDR3: CASSPSVTDTQYF
V: TRBV10-3; size: NA; J: TRBJ2-3; CDR3: CAISEADTQYF
V: TRBV30; size: few; J: TRBJ2-7; CDR3: CASEGVNTGEQYF
V: TRBV20-1; size: NA; J: TRBJ2-3; CDR3: CSASGAGTLSDTQYF
V: TRBV5-6; size: many; J: TRBJ1-2; CDR3: CASSLATGGYTF
V: TRBV27; size: NA; J: TRBJ2-3; CDR3: CASSLDPLAGFTDTQYF
V: TRBV13; size: NA; J: TRBJ1-3; CDR3: CASSTRTGGSGNTIYF
V: TRBV30; size: medium-sized; J: TRBJ2-7; CDR3: CAWSVREEQYF
V: TRBV30; size: many; J: TRBJ1-4; CDR3: CAWSPGQGDEKLFF
V: TRBV11-2; size: NA; J: TRBJ2-1; CDR3: CASSLVGTYNEQFF
V: TRBV10-3; size: few; J: TRBJ1-2; CDR3: CAITGGTNYGYTF
V: TRBV6-5; size: NA; J: TRBJ1-2; CDR3: CASSYSSQGDGYTF
V: TRBV18; size: many; J: TRBJ2-5; CDR3: CASSPQQETQYF
V: TRBV27; size: few; J: TRBJ2-6; CDR3: CASSSGANVLTF
V: TRBV12-3/TRBV12-4; size: few; J: TRBJ2-5; CDR3: CASSPRRQETQYF
V: TRBV20-1; size: once; J: TRBJ2-1; CDR3: CSARGPPTMGGTYNEQFF
V: TRBV11-3; size: few; J: TRBJ2-1; CDR3: CASSLGSYNEQFF
V: TRBV19; size: many; J: TRBJ1-4; CDR3: CASSPQAEGEKLFF